This T cell receptor beta chain was sequenced for a study of blood T cell repertoires in COVID-19 (dated by TCRdb to the early 2020s). In the study overall: Samples from collaborators originated in the United States, Italy and Spain and spanned both the acute and convalescent phases of COVID-19. Subjects who had been exposed to COVID-19, were actively infected with it, or had recovered from it provided the deeply sampled blood TCRbeta repertoires that made up the dataset. Where available, HLA class I and class II types were taken from metadata supplied by the sample provider and were not determined by assay-based typing. Sample metadata almost always included a de-identified subject ID, COVID-19 status, age in years and sex. The repertoires were released in a freely available public database intended as a resource for research on the immune response to SARS-CoV-2. The samples were drawn from the first 160 participants of the ongoing ImmuneRACE study and from over a thousand subjects provided by 6 global collaborators. The prospective study material was composed of cDNA or gDNA derived from T cells, B-cell-depleted T cells, or PBMCs. The research as a whole found: Clinical and demographic metadata were provided uncurated, with the amount varying by source and participant.

In regard to this clone: The antigen it recognizes is unknown. One base away there is no much larger clone; base qualities are not given.

TCRbeta CDR3 regions were amplified from genomic DNA by means of the immunoSEQ Assay, a bias-controlled multiplex PCR. From the authors' description of their analysis: The number of nucleated cells in each sample was estimated by amplification of reference gene primers within the assay. To quantify the absolute abundance of each unique TCRbeta CDR3 rearrangement, sequence reads were collapsed and filtered. For each sample, productive Simpson clonality was calculated as the square root of Simpson's diversity index across productive rearrangements. The clones in this table, taken by TCRdb from immuneACCESS, are in-frame only. Not every clone is retained; where verified, under half of the shortfall comes from an unresolved V gene, and the cause of the rest is unknown. From that table come the V and J calls and clone size; the DNA was used to work out D and trimming. This sample is represented by approximately 100,000 clones; about 85% of them were singletons. Jointly, the top ten make up around 38% of the sample.

Its CDR3 holds 13 amino acids, cysteine through phenylalanine. Just the 39-base CDR3 DNA is kept, in frame starting at base 1. CDR1 and CDR2, per the germline V gene, are SGHRS and YFSETQ. The germline V end is reduced by 2 bases and the J end by 8 bases; junction bases left unmatched: 5. The collaborating institutions used their own protocols to collect whole blood in K2EDTA tubes. For TCRbeta analysis, collaborator samples were shipped as frozen whole blood, as isolated PBMCs, or as DNA extracted from either sample type. The sequence joins TRBV5-1 to TRBJ1-2; 8 bases in between match TRBD1. Sample: peripheral blood. The clonotype was recovered from an elderly man with acute or convalescent COVID-19. The DNA is as follows: TGCGCCAGCAGCTTCGGACAGGGCCGGGGCTACACCTTC. It encodes CASSFGQGRGYTF. Reference TRBV5-1 and TRBJ1-2 genes cover what lies past the CDR3, so the full variable domain is KAGVTQTPRYLIKTRGQQVTLSCSPISGHRSVSWYQQTPGQGLQFLFEYFSETQRNKGNFPGRFSGRQFSNSRSEMNVSTLELGDSALYLCASSFGQGRGYTFGSGTRLTVV.